This TCR beta chain comes out of a study of beta chain features in type 1 diabetes. The authors reverse transcribed all of the isolated RNA, so sequencing captured expressed TCRB transcripts. Naive, central memory and regulatory T cell samples yielded around 3.9 million reads on average. Profiling relied on immunoSEQ multiplex PCR, and the TCRdb table lists in-frame clones only, not all of them. The sample lists around 160,000 clones, 8% to 9.5% seen once, with 0.45% to 0.6% in the top ten. Study-level results: Shortening that was moderate but significant affected the TCRB CDR3s of Type 1 diabetes patients in all four CD4+ subsets. A possible short-template PCR bias applies equally to patients and controls.

The V gene's germline CDR1 is MDHEN and CDR2 SYDVKM. V was clipped by 7 bases and J by 0 bases, with 16 bases between them. The CDR3 is 16 residues long. Every sorted population was more than 95% pure. As regards this clone: The antigen is unknown.

The rearrangement uses TRBV28 and TRBJ2-1; TRBD2 might be the D (6 bases). The sample comprised central memory CD4+ T cells from blood. The sequence came from a woman aged 18-30 years with type 1 diabetes. The CDR3 DNA sequence: TGTGCCAGCAAAGAGAGCGGGTTGAGCTCCTACAATGAGCAGTTCTTC. This encodes CASKESGLSSYNEQFF.